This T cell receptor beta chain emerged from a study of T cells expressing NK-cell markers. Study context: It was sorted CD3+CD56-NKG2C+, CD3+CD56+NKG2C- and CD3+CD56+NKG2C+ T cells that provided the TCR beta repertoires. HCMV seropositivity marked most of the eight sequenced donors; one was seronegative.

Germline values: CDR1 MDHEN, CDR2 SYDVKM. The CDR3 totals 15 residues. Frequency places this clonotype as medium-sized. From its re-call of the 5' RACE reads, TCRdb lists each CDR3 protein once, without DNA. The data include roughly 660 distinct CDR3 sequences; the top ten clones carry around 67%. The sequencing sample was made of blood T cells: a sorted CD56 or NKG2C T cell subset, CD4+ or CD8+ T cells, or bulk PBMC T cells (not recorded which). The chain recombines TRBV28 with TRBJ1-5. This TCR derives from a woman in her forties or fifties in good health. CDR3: CASSLRQSSNQPQHF.